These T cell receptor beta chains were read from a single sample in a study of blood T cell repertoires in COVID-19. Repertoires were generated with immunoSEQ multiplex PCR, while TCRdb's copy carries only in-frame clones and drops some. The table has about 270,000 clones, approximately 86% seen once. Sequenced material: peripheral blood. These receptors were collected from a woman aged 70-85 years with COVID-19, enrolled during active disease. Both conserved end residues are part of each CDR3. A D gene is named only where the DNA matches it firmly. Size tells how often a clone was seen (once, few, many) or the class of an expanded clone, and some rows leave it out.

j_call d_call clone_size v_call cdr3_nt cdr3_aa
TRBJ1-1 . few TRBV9 TGTGCCAGCAGACCCCCTGGGGGGGGGCCGAACACTGAAGCTTTCTTT CASRPPGGGPNTEAFF
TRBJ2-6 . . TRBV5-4 TGTGCCAGCAGCTTGGCGGGGTCCTCCTCTGGGGCCAACGTCCTGACTTTC CASSLAGSSSGANVLTF
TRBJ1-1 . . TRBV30 TGTGCCTGGAGTGTTAGGGGGGGCCAAGCTTTCTTT CAWSVRGGQAFF
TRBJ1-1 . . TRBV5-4 TGTGCCAGCAGCATCGGACAGACTGAAGCTTTCTTT CASSIGQTEAFF
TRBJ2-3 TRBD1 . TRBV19 TGTGCCAGTAGTGTACCTATTACAGGGGGCGCGGATACGCAGTATTTT CASSVPITGGADTQYF
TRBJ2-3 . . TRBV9 TGTGCCAGCAGCCATGACAGGAACACAGATACGCAGTATTTT CASSHDRNTDTQYF
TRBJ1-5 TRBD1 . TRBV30 TGTGCCTGGAGTGTTCGGGACAGGGGGTTTCAGCCCCAGCATTTT CAWSVRDRGFQPQHF
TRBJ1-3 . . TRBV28 TGTGCCAGCAGTTCCGGGAGTGGAAACACCATATATTTT CASSSGSGNTIYF
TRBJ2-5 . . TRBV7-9 TGTGCCACCGTATTCTCCGGAGGAGGAGGATTTAAGAGCCAGTACTTC CATVFSGGGGFKSQYF
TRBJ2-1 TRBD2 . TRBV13 TGTGCCAGCAGCCCCACCGGGACTAGCGGCAATGAGCAGTTCTTC CASSPTGTSGNEQFF
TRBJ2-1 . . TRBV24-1 TGTGCCACCAGTGACCCTCAGGGCTATGAGCAGTTCTTC CATSDPQGYEQFF
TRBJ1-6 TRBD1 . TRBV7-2 TGTGCCAGCAGCTCGGACAGGGGGTCACCCCTCCACTTT CASSSDRGSPLHF
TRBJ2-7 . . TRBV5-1 TGCGCCAGCAGCTTGACAGGGACATCGTTCTACGAGCAGTACTTC CASSLTGTSFYEQYF
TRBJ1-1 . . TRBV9 TGTGCCAGCAGCGTTAATCCGGGGGGAACTGAAGCTTTCTTT CASSVNPGGTEAFF
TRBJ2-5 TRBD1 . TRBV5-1 TGCGCCAGCAGCCCAATCCACAGGGGGCAAGAGACCCAGTACTTC CASSPIHRGQETQYF
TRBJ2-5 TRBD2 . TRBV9 TGTGCCAGCAGCGTAGCGGCACAACGGGGGGAAGAGACCCAGTACTTC CASSVAAQRGEETQYF
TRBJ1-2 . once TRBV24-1 TGTGCCACCAGTGATCCTACCCTAGACGGTACCTATGGCTACACCTTC CATSDPTLDGTYGYTF
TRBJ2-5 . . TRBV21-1 TGTGCCAGCAGCCAGAGCGGGGGGAAAGAGACCCAGTACTTC CASSQSGGKETQYF
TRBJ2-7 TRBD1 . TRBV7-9 TGTGCCAGCAGCCCCCAGGGACAGGGGATCGAGCAGTACTTC CASSPQGQGIEQYF
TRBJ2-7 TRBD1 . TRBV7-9 TGTGCCAGCAGGTGGACAGGGGTCAACGAGCAGTACTTC CASRWTGVNEQYF
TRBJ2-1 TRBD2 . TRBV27 TGTGCCAGCAGTTTTAGCGGGGAGCCCCTCAATGAGCAGTTCTTC CASSFSGEPLNEQFF
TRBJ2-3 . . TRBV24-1 TGTGCCACCAGTGGGCAGGGAACAGATACGCAGTATTTT CATSGQGTDTQYF
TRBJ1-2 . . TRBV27 TGTGCCAGCCACTCTAGAGGGTCTAACTATGGCTACACCTTC CASHSRGSNYGYTF
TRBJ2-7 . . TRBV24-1 TGTGCCACGTCGGGGGTGGGGACCTCATACGAGCAGTACTTC CATSGVGTSYEQYF
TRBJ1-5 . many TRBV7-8 TGTGCCAGCAGCCTACTTTTTAATCAGCCCCAGCATTTT CASSLLFNQPQHF
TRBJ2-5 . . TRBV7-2 TGTGCCAGCAGTGAGAGATGGGGGCTCGGGGGGACGAAAGAGACCCAGTACTTC CASSERWGLGGTKETQYF
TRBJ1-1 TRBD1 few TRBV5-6 TGTGCCAGCAGGGCCGGGACAGGCTTGAACACTGAAGCTTTCTTT CASRAGTGLNTEAFF
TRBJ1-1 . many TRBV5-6 TGTGCCAGCAGGACGTTCGCTGAAAAAAGGGAGGCTTTCTTT CASRTFAEKREAFF
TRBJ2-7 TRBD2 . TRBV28 TGTGCCAGCAGTTTCCATGTCGCTAGCGGGGACCTCTACGAGCAGTACTTC CASSFHVASGDLYEQYF
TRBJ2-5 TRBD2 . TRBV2 TGTGCCAGCAGGACTAGCGGGGGGGCCGTCCGGGAGACCCAGTACTTC CASRTSGGAVRETQYF
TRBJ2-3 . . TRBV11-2 TGTGCCAGCAGCTTATCGGGACATAGCACAGATACGCAGTATTTT CASSLSGHSTDTQYF
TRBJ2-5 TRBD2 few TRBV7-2 TGTGCCAGCAGCTTAGGCCTAGCGGGGGGGAAGACCCAGTACTTC CASSLGLAGGKTQYF
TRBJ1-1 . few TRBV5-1 TGCGCCAGCAGCCCGGGACTGTCGAACACTGAAGCTTTCTTT CASSPGLSNTEAFF
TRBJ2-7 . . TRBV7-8 TGTGCCAGCAGTTCGAGGTGGCTCTACGAGCAGTACTTC CASSSRWLYEQYF
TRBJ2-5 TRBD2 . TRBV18 TGTGCCAGCTCACCGTCCAGCGGGGGTGAGACCCAGTACTTC CASSPSSGGETQYF
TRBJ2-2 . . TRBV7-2 TGTGCCAGCAGCCAAACAAGTATACAGGGAACTACCGGCGGGGAGCTGTTTTTT CASSQTSIQGTTGGELFF
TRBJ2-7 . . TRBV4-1 TGCGCCAGCAGCCACTCAAAGGGGTACGAGCAGTACTTC CASSHSKGYEQYF
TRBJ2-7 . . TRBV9 TGTGCCAGCAGCGCAGGGAACCGTTGGGGGGACGGCTACGAGCAGTACTTC CASSAGNRWGDGYEQYF
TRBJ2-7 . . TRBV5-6 TGTGCCAGCAGCCCCCGGGACAAGAGCTCCTACGAGCAGTACTTC CASSPRDKSSYEQYF
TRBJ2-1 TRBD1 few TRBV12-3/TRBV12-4 TGTGCCAGCAGTACGGGACAGAGGGGTGAGCAGTTCTTC CASSTGQRGEQFF
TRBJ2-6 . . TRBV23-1 TGCGCCAGCAGTCAATCCGCGATGACAGGTGCGCCGTCCCCCTCTGGGGCCAACGTCCTGACTTTC CASSQSAMTGAPSPSGANVLTF
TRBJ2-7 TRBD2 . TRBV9 TGTGCCAGCAGCGTCGGCGGGGGGACCCCCCTCTACGAGCAGTACTTC CASSVGGGTPLYEQYF
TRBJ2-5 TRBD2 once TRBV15 TGTGCCACCAGCAGAGTAGCGGGTCTAAGTGGGACCCAGTACTTC CATSRVAGLSGTQYF
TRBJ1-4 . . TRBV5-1 TGCGCCAGCAAATCCGGGACATTGAATGAAAAACTGTTTTTT CASKSGTLNEKLFF
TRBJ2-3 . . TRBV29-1 TGCAGCCCATCTCGGGTCCTTAGCACAGATACGCAGTATTTT CSPSRVLSTDTQYF
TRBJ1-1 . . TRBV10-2 TGCGCCAGCAGTGCCAGGGAAACTGAAGCTTTCTTT CASSARETEAFF
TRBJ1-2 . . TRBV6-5 TGTGCCAGCAGTTATGACAGCTCCCTTAACTATGGCTACACCTTC CASSYDSSLNYGYTF
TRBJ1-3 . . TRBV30 TGTGCCTGGAGTCCTGGGAGTTCCTCTGGAAACACCATATATTTT CAWSPGSSSGNTIYF